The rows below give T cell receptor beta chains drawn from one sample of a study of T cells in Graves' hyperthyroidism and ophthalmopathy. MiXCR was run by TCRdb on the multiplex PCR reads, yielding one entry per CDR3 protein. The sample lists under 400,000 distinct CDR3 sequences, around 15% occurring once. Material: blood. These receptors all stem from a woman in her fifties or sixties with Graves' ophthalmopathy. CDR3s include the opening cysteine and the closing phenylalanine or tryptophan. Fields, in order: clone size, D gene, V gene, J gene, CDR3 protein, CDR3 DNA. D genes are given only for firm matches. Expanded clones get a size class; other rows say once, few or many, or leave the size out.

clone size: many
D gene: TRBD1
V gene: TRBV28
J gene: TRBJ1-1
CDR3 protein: CASSLLTGTGGTEAFF
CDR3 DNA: TGTGCCAGCAGCCTACTTACCGGGACAGGGGGGACTGAAGCTTTCTTT

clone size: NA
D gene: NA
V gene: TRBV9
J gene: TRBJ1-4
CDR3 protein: CASSGRGFPDEKLFF
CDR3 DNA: TGTGCCAGCAGCGGGCGAGGGTTTCCGGATGAAAAACTGTTTTTT

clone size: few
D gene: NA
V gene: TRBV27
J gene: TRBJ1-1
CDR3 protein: CASIRARMNTEAFF
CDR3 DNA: TGTGCCAGCATCAGAGCTCGAATGAACACTGAAGCTTTCTTT

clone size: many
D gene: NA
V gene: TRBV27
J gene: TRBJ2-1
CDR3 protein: CASSFSNRGRVAEYNEQFF
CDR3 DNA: TGTGCCAGCAGTTTCTCCAACAGGGGAAGGGTAGCGGAGTACAATGAGCAGTTCTTC

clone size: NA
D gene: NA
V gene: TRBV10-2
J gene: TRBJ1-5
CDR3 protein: CASSATDGGPANSNQPQHF
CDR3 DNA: TGCGCCAGCAGTGCCACGGACGGCGGCCCCGCGAATAGCAATCAGCCCCAGCATTTT

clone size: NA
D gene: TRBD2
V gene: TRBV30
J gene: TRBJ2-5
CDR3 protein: CAWSTLAHGGKETQYF
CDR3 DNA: TGTGCCTGGAGTACCCTAGCCCACGGGGGGAAGGAGACCCAGTACTTC

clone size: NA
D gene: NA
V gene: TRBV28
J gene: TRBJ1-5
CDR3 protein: CASSRGGASNQPQHF
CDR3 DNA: TGTGCCAGCAGCCGGGGGGGGGCGAGCAATCAGCCCCAGCATTTT

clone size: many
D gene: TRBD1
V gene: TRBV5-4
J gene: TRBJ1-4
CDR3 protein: CASSFTGMTGNEKLFF
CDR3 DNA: TGTGCCAGCAGCTTCACTGGAATGACAGGGAATGAAAAACTGTTTTTT

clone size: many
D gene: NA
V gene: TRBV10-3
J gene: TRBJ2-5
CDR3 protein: CAISDKYQETQYF
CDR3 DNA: TGTGCCATCAGTGACAAGTACCAAGAGACCCAGTACTTC

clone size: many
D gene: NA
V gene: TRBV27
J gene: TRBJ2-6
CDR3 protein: CASSLVSGANVLTF
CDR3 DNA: TGTGCCAGCAGTTTGGTCTCTGGGGCCAACGTCCTGACTTTC

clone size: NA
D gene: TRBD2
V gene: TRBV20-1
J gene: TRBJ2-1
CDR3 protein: CSAAGGPGTSGRAPNEQFF
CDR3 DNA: TGCAGTGCTGCCGGGGGACCTGGGACTAGCGGGAGGGCCCCCAATGAGCAGTTCTTC

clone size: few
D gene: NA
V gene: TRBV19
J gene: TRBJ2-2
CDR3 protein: CASSIKGGGGTGELFF
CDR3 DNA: TGTGCCAGTAGTATAAAGGGAGGAGGGGGCACCGGGGAGCTGTTTTTT

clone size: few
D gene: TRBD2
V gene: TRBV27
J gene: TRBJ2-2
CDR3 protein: CASSLEVSGSTGELFF
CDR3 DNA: TGTGCCAGCAGTTTAGAGGTTAGCGGGAGCACCGGGGAGCTGTTTTTT

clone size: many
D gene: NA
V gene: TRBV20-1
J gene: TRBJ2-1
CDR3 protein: CSARDPTINEQFF
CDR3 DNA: TGCAGTGCTAGAGATCCCACCATCAATGAGCAGTTCTTC

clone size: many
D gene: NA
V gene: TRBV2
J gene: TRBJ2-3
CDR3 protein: CASSDVAIRLTDTQYF
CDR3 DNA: TGTGCCAGCAGTGACGTAGCGATAAGGCTCACAGATACGCAGTATTTT

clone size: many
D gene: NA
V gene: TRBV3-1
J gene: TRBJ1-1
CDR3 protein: CASSHGFEGNTEAFF
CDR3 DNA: TGTGCCAGCAGCCATGGGTTCGAGGGGAACACTGAAGCTTTCTTT

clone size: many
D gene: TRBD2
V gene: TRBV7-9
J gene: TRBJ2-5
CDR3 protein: CASSLGLAGIQETQYF
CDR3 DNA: TGTGCCAGCAGCTTGGGACTAGCGGGGATCCAAGAGACCCAGTACTTC

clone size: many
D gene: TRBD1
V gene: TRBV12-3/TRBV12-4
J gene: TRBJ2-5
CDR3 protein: CASRGTGFETQYF
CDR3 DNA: TGTGCCAGCAGAGGGACAGGGTTTGAGACCCAGTACTTC

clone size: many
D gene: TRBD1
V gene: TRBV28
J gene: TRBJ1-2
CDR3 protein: CASSPGTGGFYGYTF
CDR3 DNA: TGTGCCAGCAGTCCCGGGACAGGGGGTTTCTATGGCTACACCTTC

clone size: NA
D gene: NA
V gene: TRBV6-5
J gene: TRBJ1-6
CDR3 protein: CASSYRESSPLHF
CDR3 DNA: TGTGCCAGCAGTTACAGGGAGAGTTCACCCCTCCACTTT

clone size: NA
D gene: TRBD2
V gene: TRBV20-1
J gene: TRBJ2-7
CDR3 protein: CSARALLAGSYEQYF
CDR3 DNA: TGCAGTGCTAGAGCTTTACTAGCGGGATCCTACGAGCAGTACTTC

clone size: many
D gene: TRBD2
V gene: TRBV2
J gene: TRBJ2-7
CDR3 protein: CAGSSGRIYEQYF
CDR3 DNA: TGTGCCGGATCTAGCGGGAGAATCTACGAGCAGTACTTC

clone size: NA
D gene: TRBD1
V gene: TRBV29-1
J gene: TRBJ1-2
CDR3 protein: CSVPAGGAGGYTF
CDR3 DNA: TGCAGCGTACCTGCAGGGGGCGCGGGCGGCTACACCTTC

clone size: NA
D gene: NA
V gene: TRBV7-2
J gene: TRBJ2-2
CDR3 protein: CASLPAGTTGGTGELFF
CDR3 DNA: TGTGCCAGCCTCCCGGCAGGGACAACGGGGGGCACCGGGGAGCTGTTTTTT

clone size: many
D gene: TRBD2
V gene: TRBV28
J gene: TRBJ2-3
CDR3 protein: CASRGTSVTQYF
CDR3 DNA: TGTGCCAGCAGGGGGACTAGCGTAACGCAGTATTTT

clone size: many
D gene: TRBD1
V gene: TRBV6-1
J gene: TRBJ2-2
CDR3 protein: CASSYPTTGGGGELFF
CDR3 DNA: TGTGCCAGCAGTTACCCCACCACAGGGGGCGGCGGGGAGCTGTTTTTT

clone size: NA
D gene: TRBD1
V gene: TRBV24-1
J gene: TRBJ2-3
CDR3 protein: CATSDPRTGVPDTQYF
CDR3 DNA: TGTGCCACCAGTGATCCGCGGACAGGGGTGCCAGATACGCAGTATTTT

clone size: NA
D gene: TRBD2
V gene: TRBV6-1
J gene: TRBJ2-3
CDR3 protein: CASLPGLAGPSTDTQYF
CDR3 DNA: TGTGCCAGCCTGCCGGGACTAGCGGGGCCAAGCACAGATACGCAGTATTTT

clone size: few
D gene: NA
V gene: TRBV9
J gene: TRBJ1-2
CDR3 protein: CASSLWGDGGSGYTF
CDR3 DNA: TGTGCCAGCAGCTTGTGGGGGGATGGTGGAAGTGGCTACACCTTC

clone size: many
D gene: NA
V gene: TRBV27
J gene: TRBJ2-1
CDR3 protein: CASSLGQNEQFF
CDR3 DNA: TGTGCCAGCAGTCTCGGACAGAATGAGCAGTTCTTC

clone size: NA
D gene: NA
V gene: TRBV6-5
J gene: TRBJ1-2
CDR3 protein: CASSYNAGRAEGYTF
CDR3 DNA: TGTGCCAGCAGTTACAACGCGGGCAGGGCGGAAGGCTACACCTTC

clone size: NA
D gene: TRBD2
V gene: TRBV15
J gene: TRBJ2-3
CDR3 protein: CATSRDNSGRIDTQYF
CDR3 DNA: TGTGCCACCAGCAGAGATAATAGCGGGAGGATTGATACGCAGTATTTT

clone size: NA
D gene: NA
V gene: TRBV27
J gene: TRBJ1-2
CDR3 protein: CASSFKGYGYTF
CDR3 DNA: TGTGCCAGCAGTTTTAAGGGCTATGGCTACACCTTC

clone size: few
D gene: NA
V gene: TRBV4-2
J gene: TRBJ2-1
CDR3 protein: CASSLPHLGDEQFF
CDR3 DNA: TGTGCCAGCAGCCTGCCCCACCTCGGAGATGAGCAGTTCTTC

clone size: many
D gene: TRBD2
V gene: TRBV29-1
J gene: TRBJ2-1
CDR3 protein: CSVAGTSGRAGNNEQFF
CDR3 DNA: TGCAGCGTTGCAGGGACTAGCGGGAGGGCCGGGAACAATGAGCAGTTCTTC

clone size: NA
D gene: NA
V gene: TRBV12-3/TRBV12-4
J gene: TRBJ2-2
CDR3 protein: CASSFTLESTGELFF
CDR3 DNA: TGTGCCAGCAGTTTTACTCTAGAAAGTACCGGGGAGCTGTTTTTT

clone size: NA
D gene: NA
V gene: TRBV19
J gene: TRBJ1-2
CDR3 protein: CASSLLTPADYGYTF
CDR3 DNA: TGTGCCAGTAGCCTATTAACCCCCGCGGACTATGGCTACACCTTC

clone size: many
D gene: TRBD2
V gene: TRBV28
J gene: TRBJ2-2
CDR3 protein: CATLRRAGGANTGELFF
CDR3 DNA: TGTGCCACCCTCCGCAGGGCGGGAGGGGCGAACACCGGGGAGCTGTTTTTT

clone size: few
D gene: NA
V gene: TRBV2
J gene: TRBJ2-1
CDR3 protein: CASRAGGVEQFF
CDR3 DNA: TGTGCCAGCAGGGCTGGGGGAGTTGAGCAGTTCTTC

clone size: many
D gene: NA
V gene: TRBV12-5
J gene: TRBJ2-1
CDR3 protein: CASGLGPGAGVSYNEQFF
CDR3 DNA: TGTGCTAGTGGTTTGGGGCCAGGGGCGGGAGTGTCCTACAATGAGCAGTTCTTC

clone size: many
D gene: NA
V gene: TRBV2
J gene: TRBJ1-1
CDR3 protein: CASSRGSGNTEAFF
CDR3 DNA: TGTGCCAGCAGTCGGGGCTCGGGGAACACTGAAGCTTTCTTT

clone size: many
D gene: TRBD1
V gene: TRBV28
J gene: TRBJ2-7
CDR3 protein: CASSLPGQGSYEQYF
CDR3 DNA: TGTGCCAGCAGTCTTCCGGGACAGGGTTCCTACGAGCAGTACTTC